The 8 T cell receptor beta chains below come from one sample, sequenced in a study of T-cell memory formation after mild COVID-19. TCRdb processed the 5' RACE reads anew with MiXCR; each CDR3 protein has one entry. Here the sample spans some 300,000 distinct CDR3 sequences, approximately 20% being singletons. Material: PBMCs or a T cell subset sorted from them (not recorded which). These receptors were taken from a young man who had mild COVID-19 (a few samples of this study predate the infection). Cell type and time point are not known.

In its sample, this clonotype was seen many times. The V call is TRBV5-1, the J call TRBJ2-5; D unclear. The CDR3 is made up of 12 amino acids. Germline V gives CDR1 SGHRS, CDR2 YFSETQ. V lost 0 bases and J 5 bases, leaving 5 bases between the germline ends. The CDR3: CASSLDGETQYF. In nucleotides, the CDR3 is TGCGCCAGCAGCTTGGACGGGGAGACCCAGTACTTC.

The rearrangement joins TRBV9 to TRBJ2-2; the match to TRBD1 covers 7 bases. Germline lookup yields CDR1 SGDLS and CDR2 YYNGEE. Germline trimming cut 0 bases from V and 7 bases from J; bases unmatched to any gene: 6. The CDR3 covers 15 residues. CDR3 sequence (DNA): TGTGCCAGCAGCGTAGGCGCAGGGGGTTACGGGGAGCTGTTTTTT. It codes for CASSVGAGGYGELFF.

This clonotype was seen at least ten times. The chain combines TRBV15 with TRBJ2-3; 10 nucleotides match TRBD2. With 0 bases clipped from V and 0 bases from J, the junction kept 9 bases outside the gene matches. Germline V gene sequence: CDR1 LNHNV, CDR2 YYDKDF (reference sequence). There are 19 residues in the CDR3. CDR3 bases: TGTGCCACCAGCAGAGATCATTCTAGCGGGGGCTCTAGCACAGATACGCAGTATTTT. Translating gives CATSRDHSSGGSSTDTQYF.

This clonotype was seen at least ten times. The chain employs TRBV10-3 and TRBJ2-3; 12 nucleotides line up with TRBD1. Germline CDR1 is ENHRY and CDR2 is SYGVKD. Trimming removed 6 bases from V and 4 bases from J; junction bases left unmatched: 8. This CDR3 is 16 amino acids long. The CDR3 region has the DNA TGTGCCATCAGCCTTACCGGGACAGGGGGCGCAGATACGCAGTATTTT. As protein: CAISLTGTGGADTQYF.

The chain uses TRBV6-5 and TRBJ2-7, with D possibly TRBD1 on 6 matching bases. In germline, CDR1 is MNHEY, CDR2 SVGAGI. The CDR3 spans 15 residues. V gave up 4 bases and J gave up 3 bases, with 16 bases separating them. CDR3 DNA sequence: TGTGCCAGCAGTTCTTTGACAGGTCGGCTCTACGAGCAGTACTTC. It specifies CASSSLTGRLYEQYF.

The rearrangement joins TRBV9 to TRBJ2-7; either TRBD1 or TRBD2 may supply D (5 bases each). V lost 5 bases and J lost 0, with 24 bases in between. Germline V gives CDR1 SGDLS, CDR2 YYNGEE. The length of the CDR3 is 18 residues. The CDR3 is CASRERGRVPHSSYEQYV. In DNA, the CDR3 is TGTGCCAGCAGAGAGAGGGGCAGGGTGCCACATAGCTCCTACGAGCAGTACGTC.

CDR3 DNA sequence: TGTGCCAGCAGACTAGCGGGGGGACCCTCTGGGGCCAACGTCCTGACTTTC. As protein: CASRLAGGPSGANVLTF. The rearrangement uses TRBV4-2 and TRBJ2-6; 12 bases fit TRBD2. The germline V gene has CDR1 LGHNA and CDR2 YNFKEQ. CDR3 size: 17 residues. J lost 0 bases, V lost 6 bases, and 3 bases had no gene match.

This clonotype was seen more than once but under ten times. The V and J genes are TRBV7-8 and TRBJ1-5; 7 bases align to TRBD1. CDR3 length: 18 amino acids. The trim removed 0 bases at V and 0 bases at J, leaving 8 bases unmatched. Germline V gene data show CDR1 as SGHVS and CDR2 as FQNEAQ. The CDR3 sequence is CASSLAGSRGYSNQPQHF. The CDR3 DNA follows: TGTGCCAGCAGCTTAGCGGGGAGCAGGGGGTATAGCAATCAGCCCCAGCATTTT.